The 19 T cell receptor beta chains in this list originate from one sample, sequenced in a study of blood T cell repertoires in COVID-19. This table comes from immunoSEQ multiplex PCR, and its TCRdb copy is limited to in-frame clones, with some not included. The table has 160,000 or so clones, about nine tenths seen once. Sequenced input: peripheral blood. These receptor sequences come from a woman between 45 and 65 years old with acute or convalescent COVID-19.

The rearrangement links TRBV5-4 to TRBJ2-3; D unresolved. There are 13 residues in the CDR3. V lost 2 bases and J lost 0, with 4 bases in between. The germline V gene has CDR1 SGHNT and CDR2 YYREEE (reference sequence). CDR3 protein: CASSFPSTDTQYF. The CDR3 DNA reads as TGTGCCAGCAGCTTCCCTAGCACAGATACGCAGTATTTT.

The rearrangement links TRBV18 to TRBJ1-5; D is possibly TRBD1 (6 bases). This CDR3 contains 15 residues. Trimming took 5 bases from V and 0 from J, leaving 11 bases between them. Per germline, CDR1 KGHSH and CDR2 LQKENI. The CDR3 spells CASSGTRNSNQPQHF. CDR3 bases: TGTGCCAGCTCAGGGACACGGAATAGCAATCAGCCCCAGCATTTT. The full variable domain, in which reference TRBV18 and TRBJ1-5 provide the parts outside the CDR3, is NAGVMQNPRHLVRRRGQEARLRCSPMKGHSHVYWYRQLPEEGLKFMVYLQKENIIDESGMPKERFSAEFPKEGPSILRIQQVVRGDSAAYFCASSGTRNSNQPQHFGDGTRLSIL.

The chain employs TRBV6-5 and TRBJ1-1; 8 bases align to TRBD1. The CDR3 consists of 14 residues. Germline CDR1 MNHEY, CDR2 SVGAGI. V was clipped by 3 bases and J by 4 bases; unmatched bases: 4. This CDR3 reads CASSYQGAITEAFF. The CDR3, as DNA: TGTGCCAGCAGTTATCAGGGGGCAATCACTGAAGCTTTCTTT.

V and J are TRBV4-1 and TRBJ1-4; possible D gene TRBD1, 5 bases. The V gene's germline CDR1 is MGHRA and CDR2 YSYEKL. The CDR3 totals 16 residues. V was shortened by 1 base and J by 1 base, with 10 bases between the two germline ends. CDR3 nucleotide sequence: TGCGCCAGCAGCCAAGCCATGGGGCAAACTAATGAAAAACTGTTTTTT. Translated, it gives CASSQAMGQTNEKLFF.

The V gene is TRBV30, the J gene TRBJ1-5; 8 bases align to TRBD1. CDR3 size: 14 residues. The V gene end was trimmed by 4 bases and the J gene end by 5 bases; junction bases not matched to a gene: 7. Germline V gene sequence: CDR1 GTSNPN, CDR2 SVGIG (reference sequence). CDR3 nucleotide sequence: TGTGCCTGGACCCCGACAGGGGAGTATCAGCCCCAGCATTTT. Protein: CAWTPTGEYQPQHF.

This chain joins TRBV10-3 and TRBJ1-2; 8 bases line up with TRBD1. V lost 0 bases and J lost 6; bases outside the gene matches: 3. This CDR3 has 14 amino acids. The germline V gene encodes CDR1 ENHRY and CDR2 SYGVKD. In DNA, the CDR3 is TGTGCCATCAGTGAGTCCGACAGGGGCAATGGCTACACCTTC. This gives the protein CAISESDRGNGYTF.

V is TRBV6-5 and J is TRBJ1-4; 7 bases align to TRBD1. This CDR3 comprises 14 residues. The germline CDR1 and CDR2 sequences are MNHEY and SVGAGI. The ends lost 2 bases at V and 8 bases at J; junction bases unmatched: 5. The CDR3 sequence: CASSYRGGDEKLFF. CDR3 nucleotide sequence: TGTGCCAGCAGTTACCGAGGGGGCGACGAAAAACTGTTTTTT.

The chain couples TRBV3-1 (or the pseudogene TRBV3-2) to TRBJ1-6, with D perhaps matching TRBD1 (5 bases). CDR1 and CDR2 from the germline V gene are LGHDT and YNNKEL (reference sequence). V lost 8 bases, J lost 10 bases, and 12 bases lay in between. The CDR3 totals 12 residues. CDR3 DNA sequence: TGTGCCAGCTGGGCGGGGGGGTCACCCCTCCACTTT. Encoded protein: CASWAGGSPLHF.

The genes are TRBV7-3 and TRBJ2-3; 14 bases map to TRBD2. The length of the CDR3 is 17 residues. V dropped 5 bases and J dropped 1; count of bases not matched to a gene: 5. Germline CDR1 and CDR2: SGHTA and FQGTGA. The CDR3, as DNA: TGTGCCAGCAGCCCTCGACTAGCGGGGGGGGGCACAGATACGCAGTATTTT. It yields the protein CASSPRLAGGGTDTQYF.

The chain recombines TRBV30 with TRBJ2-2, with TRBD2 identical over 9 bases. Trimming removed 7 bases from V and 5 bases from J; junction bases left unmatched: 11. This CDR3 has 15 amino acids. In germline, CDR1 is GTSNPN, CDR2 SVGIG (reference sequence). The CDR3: CAYLSAGGWTGELFF. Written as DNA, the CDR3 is TGTGCCTACCTGTCGGCGGGAGGGTGGACCGGGGAGCTGTTTTTT.

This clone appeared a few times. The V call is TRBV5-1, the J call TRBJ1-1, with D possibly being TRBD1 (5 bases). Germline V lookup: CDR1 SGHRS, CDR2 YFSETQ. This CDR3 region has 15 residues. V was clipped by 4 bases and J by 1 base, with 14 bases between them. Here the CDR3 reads CASSGGGTQNTEAFF. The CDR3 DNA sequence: TGCGCCAGCAGCGGGGGAGGGACCCAGAACACTGAAGCTTTCTTT. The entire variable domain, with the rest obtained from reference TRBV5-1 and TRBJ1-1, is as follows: KAGVTQTPRYLIKTRGQQVTLSCSPISGHRSVSWYQQTPGQGLQFLFEYFSETQRNKGNFPGRFSGRQFSNSRSEMNVSTLELGDSALYLCASSGGGTQNTEAFFGQGTRLTVV.

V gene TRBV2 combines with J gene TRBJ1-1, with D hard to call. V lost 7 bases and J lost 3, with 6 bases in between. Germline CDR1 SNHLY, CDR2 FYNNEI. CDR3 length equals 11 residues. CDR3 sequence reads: CASNGYTEAFF. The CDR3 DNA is TGTGCCAGCAATGGCTACACTGAAGCTTTCTTT.

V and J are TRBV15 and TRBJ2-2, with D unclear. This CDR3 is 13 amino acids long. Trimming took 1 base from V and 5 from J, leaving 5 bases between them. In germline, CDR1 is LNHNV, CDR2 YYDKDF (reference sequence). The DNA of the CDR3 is TGTGCCACCAGCAGAGGTCCAACCGGGGAGCTGTTTTTT. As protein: CATSRGPTGELFF. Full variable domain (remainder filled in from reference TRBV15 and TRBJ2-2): DAMVIQNPRYQVTQFGKPVTLSCSQTLNHNVMYWYQQKSSQAPKLLFHYYDKDFNNEADTPDNFQSRRPNTSFCFLDIRSPGLGDTAMYLCATSRGPTGELFFGEGSRLTVL.

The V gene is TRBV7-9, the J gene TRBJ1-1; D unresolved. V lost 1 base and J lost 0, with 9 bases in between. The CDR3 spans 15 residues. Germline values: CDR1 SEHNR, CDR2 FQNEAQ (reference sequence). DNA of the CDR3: TGTGCCAGCAGCTTAGGGTTCCCGGTGAACACTGAAGCTTTCTTT. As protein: CASSLGFPVNTEAFF.

The CDR3 reads CASSHLRGSTEAFF. The DNA for the CDR3 is TGTGCCAGCAGTCACCTCCGAGGGTCTACCGAAGCTTTCTTT. The V call is TRBV25-1, the J call TRBJ1-1; D remains ambiguous. Germline V lookup: CDR1 MGHDK, CDR2 SYGVNS. Trimming left V 5 bases short and J 8 bases short, with 18 bases between. This CDR3 comprises 14 residues.

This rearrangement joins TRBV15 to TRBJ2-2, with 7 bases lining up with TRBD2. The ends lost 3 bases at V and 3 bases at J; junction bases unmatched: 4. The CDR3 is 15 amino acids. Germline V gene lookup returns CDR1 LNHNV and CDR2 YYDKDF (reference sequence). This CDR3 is CATSSGTTDTGELFF. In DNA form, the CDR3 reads TGTGCCACCAGCAGCGGGACTACCGACACCGGGGAGCTGTTTTTT.

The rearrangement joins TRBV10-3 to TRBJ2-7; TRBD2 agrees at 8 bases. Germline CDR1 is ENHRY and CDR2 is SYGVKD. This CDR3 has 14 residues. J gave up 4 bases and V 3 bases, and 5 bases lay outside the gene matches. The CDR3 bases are TGTGCCATCAGTGACTCCGGGACTAGATACGAGCAGTACTTC. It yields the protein CAISDSGTRYEQYF.

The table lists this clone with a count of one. This CDR3 is CASSLASGAPNEKLFF. The CDR3, as DNA: TGTGCCAGCAGCTTAGCGAGTGGGGCCCCTAATGAAAAACTGTTTTTT. The chain has TRBV7-2 and TRBJ1-4; perhaps TRBD1 as D (5 bases). The CDR3 sequence is 16 residues long. Trimming stripped 0 bases from V and 3 bases from J, with 11 bases between. The germline CDR1 and CDR2 sequences are SGHTA and FQGNSA. Variable domain in full (rest from reference TRBV7-2 and TRBJ1-4): GAGVSQSPSNKVTEKGKDVELRCDPISGHTALYWYRQSLGQGLEFLIYFQGNSAPDKSGLPSDRFSAERTGGSVSTLTIQRTQQEDSAVYLCASSLASGAPNEKLFFGSGTQLSVL.

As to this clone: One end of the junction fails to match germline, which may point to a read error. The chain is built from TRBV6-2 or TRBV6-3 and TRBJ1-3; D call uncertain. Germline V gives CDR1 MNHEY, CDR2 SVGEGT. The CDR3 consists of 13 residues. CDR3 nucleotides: TGTGCCAGCAGCCCCCGGGTCCCCGTCGGTCACAATTTT. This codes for CASSPRVPVGHNF.